The 25 T cell receptor beta chains listed next were all sequenced from one sample in a study of identical twins. Using its own MiXCR run on the 5' RACE reads, TCRdb lists one record per CDR3 protein. The table records around 1.7 million distinct CDR3 sequences, about 30% of them present only once. The sequencing sample was made of cord blood. Every receptor here comes from a newborn girl in good health.

The chain joins TRBV20-1 to TRBJ1-2; TRBD1 aligns across 7 bases. The CDR3 is 16 amino acids. Germline CDR1 DFQATT, CDR2 SNEGSKA (reference sequence). The ends lost 2 bases at V and 2 bases at J; junction bases unmatched: 11. CDR3 nucleotides: TGCAGTGCTAGATCCCCGATGACAGGGCGGAACTATGGCTACACCTTC. As protein: CSARSPMTGRNYGYTF.

The table lists this clonotype with a count of one. This chain links TRBV10-3 with TRBJ1-5; D is possibly TRBD1 (5 bases). The germline V and J ends were trimmed by 10 bases and 7 bases, with 20 bases remaining between them. The CDR3 loop spans 14 amino acids. CDR1 and CDR2 from the germline V gene are ENHRY and SYGVKD. Here the CDR3 DNA reads TGTGCCACCCAGGGTACTCCTTTTTTACAGCCCCAGCATTTT. Its protein is CATQGTPFLQPQHF.

This chain joins TRBV6-6 and TRBJ2-1, with D perhaps matching TRBD2 (6 bases). The V gene's germline CDR1 is MNHNY and CDR2 SVGAGI (reference sequence). The V end was cut by 2 bases, the J end by 8 bases, with 19 bases between. There are 16 residues in the CDR3. CDR3 nucleotide sequence: TGTGCCAGCAGTTACGCCACTAGCATTGCCCTCCATGAGCAGTTCTTC. Translated: CASSYATSIALHEQFF.

This clonotype was seen at least ten times. The rearrangement joins TRBV6-6 to TRBJ2-1; no clear D. The CDR3 spans 13 residues. The V end was cut by 5 bases, the J end by 5 bases, with 10 bases between. Per the germline V gene, CDR1 is MNHNY and CDR2 is SVGAGI (reference sequence). The CDR3 DNA sequence: TGTGCCAGCAGTAATACCGGAGACAATGAGCAGTTCTTC. As protein: CASSNTGDNEQFF.

The chain combines TRBV12-3 or TRBV12-4 with TRBJ2-7, with TRBD2 identical over 12 bases. This CDR3 has 15 amino acids. Trimming removed 6 bases from V and 0 bases from J; junction bases left unmatched: 3. CDR3 sequence reads: CASRATSGGSYEQYF. CDR3 coding DNA: TGTGCCAGCAGGGCGACTAGCGGGGGCTCCTACGAGCAGTACTTC.

V is TRBV30 and J is TRBJ2-1; D not certain. CDR3 size: 15 residues. Germline V lookup: CDR1 GTSNPN, CDR2 SVGIG (reference sequence). Trimming pared 0 bases from V and 0 bases from J, leaving 9 bases between. Here the CDR3 reads CAWSVLPVSYNEQFF. For the CDR3, the DNA is TGTGCCTGGAGTGTACTACCCGTCTCCTACAATGAGCAGTTCTTC.

This clonotype has a handful of counts. The V gene is TRBV28, the J gene TRBJ2-7, with TRBD1 identical over 10 bases. Trimming removed 2 bases from V and 6 bases from J; junction bases left unmatched: 1. Germline CDR1 MDHEN, CDR2 SYDVKM. This CDR3 is 13 amino acids long. The CDR3 DNA sequence: TGTGCCAGCAGTTTACGGGACAGGGGCGAGCAGTACTTC. Translation: CASSLRDRGEQYF.

In its sample, this clonotype was seen many times. This chain uses TRBV7-2 with TRBJ2-7; no clear D. With 1 base removed from V and 0 bases from J, the gap between germline ends came to 13 bases. This CDR3 has 16 residues. The germline V gene encodes CDR1 SGHTA and CDR2 FQGNSA. This CDR3 reads CASSLVSGPSSYEQYF. The CDR3 region has the DNA TGTGCCAGCAGCTTAGTGTCGGGTCCTAGCTCCTACGAGCAGTACTTC.

This clonotype was counted many times. The chain has TRBV20-1 and TRBJ2-7; possible D gene TRBD1, 5 bases. The CDR3 is made up of 12 amino acids. Germline CDR1 and CDR2: DFQATT and SNEGSKA (reference sequence). V was cut by 3 bases and J by 0 bases, with 6 bases left in between. CDR3 sequence (DNA): TGCAGTGCTAGTGACAGCTCCTACGAGCAGTACTTC. Its translation: CSASDSSYEQYF.

This clonotype was detected a few times. The CDR3: CATSDLKRGQETQYF. CDR3 bases: TGTGCCACCAGTGATTTGAAGAGGGGTCAAGAGACCCAGTACTTC. This sequence joins TRBV24-1 and TRBJ2-5, with D perhaps TRBD1 or TRBD2 (5 bases each). The CDR3 is 15 amino acids. Trimming pared 0 bases from V and 2 bases from J, leaving 9 bases between. CDR1 KGHDR and CDR2 SFDVKD come from the germline V gene.

V usage is TRBV7-9 and J usage is TRBJ1-1; tentative D call: TRBD1 (6 bases). V was clipped by 10 bases and J by 0 bases, with 12 bases between them. This CDR3 contains 13 residues. CDR1 is SEHNR, CDR2 FQNEAQ, per germline (reference sequence). DNA for the CDR3: TGTGCCATCCGGGGGCCGGTGAACACTGAAGCTTTCTTT. Translated, it gives CAIRGPVNTEAFF.

This clonotype was observed at least ten times. The genes are TRBV13 and TRBJ2-7; unclear D gene. The germline V gene has CDR1 PRHDT and CDR2 FYEKMQ (reference sequence). The CDR3 consists of 15 residues. V dropped 0 bases and J dropped 5 bases, with 14 bases sitting between them. The CDR3 here is CASSLGGIALNEQYF. CDR3 DNA: TGTGCCAGCAGCTTAGGGGGAATTGCTCTGAACGAGCAGTACTTC.

This clonotype occurred once. The chain joins TRBV20-1 to TRBJ1-1, with D unclear. Germline V gene sequence: CDR1 DFQATT, CDR2 SNEGSKA (reference sequence). CDR3 size: 14 residues. V gave up 2 bases and J gave up 0 bases, with 10 bases separating them. CDR3 loop: CSARSGTMNTEAFF. In DNA form, the CDR3 reads TGCAGTGCTAGATCAGGTACGATGAACACTGAAGCTTTCTTT.

The V and J genes are TRBV30 and TRBJ2-1, with TRBD2 matching over 11 bases. This CDR3 is 14 amino acids long. The ends lost 4 bases at V and 7 bases at J; junction bases unmatched: 6. CDR1 GTSNPN and CDR2 SVGIG come from the germline V gene (reference sequence). In DNA form, the CDR3 reads TGTGCCTGGAATGGTCTAGCGGGAGGTAATGAGCAGTTCTTC. Its translation is CAWNGLAGGNEQFF.

The chain is built from TRBV5-1 and TRBJ2-3; 8 nucleotides agree with TRBD2. From germline, CDR1 is SGHRS and CDR2 YFSETQ. CDR3 length: 17 amino acids. J gave up 0 bases and V 0 bases, and 6 bases lay outside the gene matches. DNA for the CDR3: TGCGCCAGCAGCTTGGCCTTAAGCGGGGGTAGCACAGATACGCAGTATTTT. It translates to CASSLALSGGSTDTQYF.

This clonotype was picked up a small number of times. A read error may account for a junction end that differs from germline. The V and J genes are TRBV5-6 and TRBJ2-4; D possibly uses TRBD1 or TRBD2 (6 bases each). Germline-derived CDR1 and CDR2 are SGHDT and YYEEEE. The CDR3 extends over 19 amino acids. This chain's CDR3 is CASSLGPGAARLAKNIQYF. The CDR3 DNA reads TGTGCCAGCAGCTTGGGACCGGGGGCTGCACGCCTAGCCAAAAACATTCAGTATTTC.

This clonotype has more than one count but fewer than ten. V and J are TRBV12-3 or TRBV12-4 and TRBJ2-7; the match to TRBD1 covers 9 bases. Unmatched junction bases numbered 9, after V lost 6 bases and J lost 3 bases. This CDR3 spans 15 amino acids. CDR3 protein: CASSDAGTGYYEQYF. As DNA, the CDR3 is TGTGCCAGCAGCGACGCCGGGACAGGGTACTACGAGCAGTACTTC.

The rearrangement links TRBV19 to TRBJ2-7; D not resolved. Germline values: CDR1 LNHDA, CDR2 SQIVND (reference sequence). Trimming took off 5 bases at V and 0 bases at J, with 11 bases between the two ends. CDR3 length equals 14 residues. The CDR3 region is CASSPHPDSYEQYF. Written as DNA, the CDR3 is TGTGCCAGTAGTCCCCATCCGGACTCCTACGAGCAGTACTTC. Complete variable domain (other parts from reference TRBV19 and TRBJ2-7): DGGITQSPKYLFRKEGQNVTLSCEQNLNHDAMYWYRQDPGQGLRLIYYSQIVNDFQKGDIAEGYSVSREKKESFPLTVTSAQKNPTAFYLCASSPHPDSYEQYFGPGTRLTVT.

This rearrangement joins TRBV5-5 to TRBJ1-2; TRBD1 aligns across 7 bases. This CDR3 region has 16 residues. V trimming: 4 bases; J trimming: 4 bases; junction bases outside the gene matches: 13. CDR1 is SGHKS and CDR2 is YYEKEE in the germline V gene (reference sequence). The CDR3 is CASSQKTGLLPYGYTF. CDR3 nucleotide sequence: TGTGCCAGCAGCCAGAAGACAGGGTTGCTACCCTATGGCTACACCTTC.

This chain joins TRBV7-2 and TRBJ2-3; D unresolved. Germline V gives CDR1 SGHTA, CDR2 FQGNSA. CDR3 length: 14 amino acids. V lost 2 bases and J 4 bases, leaving 10 bases between the germline ends. CDR3 bases: TGTGCCAGCAGCTTAAGTACCTTTTCAGATACGCAGTATTTT. This codes for CASSLSTFSDTQYF.

Details on this clonotype: A read error is possible here, since a much larger clone lies one base away. The chain employs TRBV20-1 and TRBJ2-5; 12 nucleotides match TRBD2. Per the germline V gene, CDR1 is DFQATT and CDR2 is SNEGSKA (reference sequence). This CDR3 is 13 amino acids long. The DNA of the CDR3 is TGCGGTGCTAGCGGGGGGGCCTACAATGAGCAGTACTTC. It translates to CGASGGAYNEQYF.

Details on this clonotype: A single base separates this from a much larger clone, so it may be a read error. The chain recombines TRBV29-1 with TRBJ2-3; D call uncertain. This CDR3 has 12 residues. CDR1 SQVTM and CDR2 ANQGSEA come from the germline V gene. The CDR3 DNA sequence: TGCTGCGACTCGAGCGCCACAGATACGCAGTATTTT. Protein: CCDSSATDTQYF.

The chain employs TRBV2 and TRBJ2-1; tentatively, D is TRBD1 (5 bases). The CDR3 extends over 12 amino acids. V gave up 10 bases and J gave up 4 bases, with 11 bases separating them. The germline V gene has CDR1 SNHLY and CDR2 FYNNEI. The CDR3 DNA reads as TGTGCCATCAGGGCTGAGTACAATGAGCAGTTCTTC. Translated: CAIRAEYNEQFF.

Turning to this clonotype: A read error may be the cause here, since a much bigger clone is one base away. V gene TRBV3-1 combines with J gene TRBJ1-2, with D unclear. The CDR3 length is 16 residues. Per germline, CDR1 LGHDT and CDR2 YNNKEL (reference sequence). The CDR3 DNA reads TGTGCCGGCAGCCAAAAGCCGGACCACCTCCTCTATGGCTACACCTTC. Translation gives CAGSQKPDHLLYGYTF.

This clonotype was seen more than once but under ten times. V is TRBV4-2 and J is TRBJ1-5, with 11 bases that match TRBD1. V lost 4 bases and J lost 5; bases outside the gene matches: 4. The germline V gene encodes CDR1 LGHNA and CDR2 YNFKEQ. The CDR3 runs to 15 residues. CDR3 nucleotides: TGTGCCAGCAGCCGGTGGACAGGGGGCGATCAGCCCCAGCATTTT. It translates to CASSRWTGGDQPQHF.